These 15 T cell receptor beta chains came from one sample sequenced in a study of brain T cells in children with intractable seizures. The time point is: blood from clinic visit 5 months post-surgery; TSC patient then seizure free. The table came from immunoSEQ multiplex PCR; TCRdb's copy has only in-frame clones and leaves some out. The repertoire holds about 320,000 clones, with about 94% as singletons. Sample: peripheral blood, taken approximately 5 months after surgery. The origin of the receptors is a boy under three years old with tuberous sclerosis and intractable seizures.

The chain has TRBV20-1 and TRBJ2-3; TRBD2 matches at 7 bases. The length of the CDR3 is 16 residues. V dropped 3 bases and J dropped 2; count of bases not matched to a gene: 11. CDR1 is DFQATT and CDR2 is SNEGSKA in the germline V gene (reference sequence). CDR3 coding DNA: TGCAGTGCTAGTTTGTCAGCGGGACTCAACACAGATACGCAGTATTTT. Its protein is CSASLSAGLNTDTQYF.

The chain combines TRBV14 with TRBJ1-1; D unclear. The germline V gene encodes CDR1 SGHDN and CDR2 FVKESK. V lost 9 bases, J lost 4 bases, and 15 bases lay in between. The CDR3 totals 13 residues. The CDR3 sequence: CARRWSTATEAFF. CDR3 coding DNA: TGTGCCAGGAGATGGAGTACGGCCACTGAAGCTTTCTTT.

The J gene is TRBJ2-7, the V gene TRBV6-5; D uncertain. Germline CDR1 and CDR2: MNHEY and SVGAGI. The CDR3 sequence is 16 residues long. The V end was cut by 0 bases, the J end by 5 bases, with 17 bases between. The CDR3 DNA reads as TGTGCCAGCAGTTACTCGTTGCAGACACCGCCTGACGAGCAGTACTTC. This codes for CASSYSLQTPPDEQYF.

The CDR3 region has the DNA TGTGCCAGCAGTTTACGTGTGAACTATGGCTACACCTTC. As protein: CASSLRVNYGYTF. The chain carries TRBV12-3 or TRBV12-4 and TRBJ1-2, with D hard to call. The CDR3 has 13 residues. The V end lost 2 bases, the J end lost 2 bases, and 6 bases lay between the germline ends.

This chain links TRBV30 with TRBJ2-1; D is unclear. V lost 2 bases and J 0 bases, leaving 8 bases between the germline ends. Looked up from germline, CDR1 is GTSNPN and CDR2 is SVGIG (reference sequence). CDR3 size: 14 residues. The chain's CDR3 is CAWSHGSSYNEQFF. As DNA, the CDR3 is TGTGCCTGGAGTCACGGTTCCTCCTACAATGAGCAGTTCTTC.

This clone was seen a single time. The chain uses TRBV5-1 and TRBJ2-7, with TRBD2 matching 10 bases. J was trimmed by 2 bases and V by 4 bases; bases with no gene match: 6. The germline CDR1 and CDR2 sequences are SGHRS and YFSETQ. The CDR3 covers 15 residues. Here the CDR3 reads CASSEGTSEAYEQYF. The CDR3 region has the DNA TGCGCCAGCAGCGAGGGGACTAGCGAGGCCTACGAGCAGTACTTC. Filled out from reference TRBV5-1 and TRBJ2-7, the complete variable domain reads KAGVTQTPRYLIKTRGQQVTLSCSPISGHRSVSWYQQTPGQGLQFLFEYFSETQRNKGNFPGRFSGRQFSNSRSEMNVSTLELGDSALYLCASSEGTSEAYEQYFGPGTRLTVT.

V is TRBV27 and J is TRBJ1-1, with D uncertain. Germline CDR1 reads MNHEY; CDR2 reads SMNVEV (reference sequence). V lost 3 bases and J 1 base, leaving 9 bases between the germline ends. This CDR3 region has 14 residues. CDR3 bases: TGTGCCAGCAGTTTCAAGTTTCAGAACACTGAAGCTTTCTTT. The encoded protein is CASSFKFQNTEAFF.

The chain combines TRBV11-3 with TRBJ2-1, with D possibly being TRBD1 or TRBD2 (6 bases each). The CDR3 has 15 amino acids. Germline V gives CDR1 SGHNT, CDR2 YENEEA. Trimming cost V 6 bases and J 7 bases, with 19 bases left between them. The CDR3 DNA sequence: TGTGCCAGCAGTTCTCGTGAGGGGGAGGAAAATGAGCAGTTCTTC. Residues: CASSSREGEENEQFF.

The chain has TRBV5-6 and TRBJ2-5; the match to TRBD2 covers 12 bases. Trimming took 5 bases from V and 5 from J; bases not matched to a gene: 4. Germline assignment: CDR1 SGHDT and CDR2 YYEEEE. The CDR3 contains 14 residues. The CDR3 sequence is CASRPTSGRETQYF. The CDR3 DNA reads as TGTGCCAGCAGACCTACTAGCGGGAGGGAGACCCAGTACTTC.

The V call is TRBV21-1, the J call TRBJ2-7; TRBD1 is taken as the D call from the table, unchecked against the DNA. TRBV21-1 is flagged as a pseudogene. The CDR3 totals 13 residues. Here the CDR3 DNA reads TGTGCCAGCAGCAAAGGGGACAGGGTCGAGCAGTACTTC. Translating it yields CASSKGDRVEQYF.

The CDR3 DNA follows: TGTGCCAGCAGTTCCCGGGACAGGGGCGAAGGAGGCTACACCTTC. Residues: CASSSRDRGEGGYTF. The chain uses TRBV6-1 and TRBJ1-2, with TRBD1 matching 10 bases. The CDR3 spans 15 residues. Germline assignment: CDR1 MNHNS and CDR2 SASEGT. With 5 bases clipped from V and 8 bases from J, the junction kept 11 bases outside the gene matches.

J is TRBJ2-7 and V is TRBV5-1; D might be TRBD2 (5 bases). Germline CDR1 reads SGHRS; CDR2 reads YFSETQ. The CDR3 covers 14 residues. The V end was cut by 5 bases, the J end by 0 bases, with 12 bases between. This CDR3 reads CASRPLGSSYEQYF. CDR3 coding DNA: TGCGCCAGCAGGCCCTTGGGGAGCTCCTACGAGCAGTACTTC.

The chain couples TRBV9 to TRBJ2-1; the D is unclear. The CDR3 extends over 11 amino acids. Trimming shortened V by 3 bases and J by 9 bases, and 7 bases separated the two germline ends. The germline V gene encodes CDR1 SGDLS and CDR2 YYNGEE. CDR3 amino acids: CASSDPSEQFF. CDR3 coding DNA: TGTGCCAGCAGCGATCCTAGTGAGCAGTTCTTC.

For this clone: Relative to the germline gene, one junction end is altered; a read error may explain this. The V gene is TRBV14, the J gene TRBJ2-2, with no clear D. Germline lookup yields CDR1 SGHDN and CDR2 FVKESK. The CDR3 is 16 amino acids. In nucleotides, the CDR3 is TGTGCCAGCAGACAAGGAATACCCGCGAACACCGGGGAGCTGTTTTTT. It codes for CASRQGIPANTGELFF.

This sequence joins TRBV28 and TRBJ1-1; D not resolved. This CDR3 region has 13 residues. V shed 2 bases and J shed 1 base, with 5 bases lying between them. Looked up from germline, CDR1 is MDHEN and CDR2 is SYDVKM. The DNA of the CDR3 is TGTGCCAGCAGTTTACAAGAGAACACTGAAGCTTTCTTT. Translated, it gives CASSLQENTEAFF.